The rows below give T cell receptor beta chains drawn from one sample of a study of blood T cells in healthy people across ages. MiXCR was run by TCRdb on the 5' RACE reads, yielding one entry per CDR3 protein. Seen here are roughly 800,000 distinct CDR3 sequences, 20% to 25% observed once, and the top ten hold around 3.6%. These data also formed part of another study, on T cells of mothers and their children.

Material: blood. The origin of the receptors is a boy younger than 18 in good health. Both conserved end residues are trimmed from each CDR3.

TRBV20-1	TRBJ2-6	SARPPSSGANVLT
TRBV13	TRBJ2-7	ASSFWTGRHYEQY
TRBV7-2	TRBJ1-1	ASSLQGGGTEAF
TRBV29-1	TRBJ1-1	SVSPAPTEAF
TRBV12-3/TRBV12-4	-	ASSENRDRVYEQY
TRBV20-1	TRBJ1-4	SAWAGGSEKLF
TRBV24-1	TRBJ2-2	ASGDRGRTGELF
TRBV7-9	TRBJ1-4	ASSLGQEVEKLF
TRBV28	TRBJ1-2	ASSFGPQLDGYT
TRBV3-1	TRBJ2-5	ASSQEGLAGEETQY
TRBV6-4	TRBJ2-2	ASSDTNTGELF
TRBV29-1	TRBJ2-3	SGLGGSTDTQY
TRBV3-1	TRBJ2-5	ASSSTSGGAQETQY
TRBV2	TRBJ2-1	ANTVLDGNEQF
TRBV20-1	TRBJ1-2	SARDLGGEYYGYT
TRBV15	TRBJ1-5	ATSRDLSNQPQH
TRBV12-3/TRBV12-4	TRBJ2-7	ASSLADRVVNEQY
TRBV2	TRBJ2-4	ASIDGGRPIVTD
TRBV2	TRBJ1-1	ASSEPSTGSMNTEAF
TRBV20-1	TRBJ2-1	SARMAGGPFYEQF
TRBV27	TRBJ2-7	ASSGGTRPTVQY
TRBV6-5	TRBJ2-3	ASSRIRGTDTQY
TRBV28	TRBJ1-4	ASSSPVVNEKLF
TRBV2	TRBJ2-1	ATSGGILSYNEQF
TRBV11-2	TRBJ1-3	ASSLGGGHGNTIY
TRBV11-2	TRBJ2-3	ASSLGGFLDTQY
TRBV5-1	TRBJ2-7	ASSSELSYEQY
TRBV29-1	TRBJ1-4	SVRRGQRNEKLF
TRBV20-1	TRBJ1-2	SAPGGQGLTDYGYT
TRBV27	TRBJ2-1	ASRTGGLGYNEQF
TRBV28	-	ASSPVPGQETYEQY
TRBV5-1	TRBJ2-3	ASTTEYTQY
TRBV20-1	TRBJ2-5	SARDLGRYQETQY
TRBV5-1	TRBJ1-6	ASSQWTMGNSPLH
TRBV7-3	TRBJ2-3	ASSLTGTPQY
TRBV7-2	TRBJ1-2	ASSLGRGDFYGYT
TRBV7-2	TRBJ2-3	ASSLVSGRATDTQY
TRBV20-1	TRBJ2-5	SARDRQGRETQY
TRBV28	TRBJ2-4	ASRGGLDGDIQY
TRBV20-1	TRBJ2-3	SASSLWGAGDTQY
TRBV7-9	TRBJ2-2	ASIKRGGQTGELF
TRBV20-1	TRBJ1-5	SAATGAKIEDQPQH
TRBV15	TRBJ2-5	ATSRGVLGGNQETQY
TRBV7-9	TRBJ1-4	ASSPITGGREKLF
TRBV30	TRBJ1-2	AWSDNYGYT
TRBV5-1	TRBJ1-4	ASSLTGPTGEKLF
TRBV7-2	TRBJ1-2	ASSLGSGRTLGGYGYT
TRBV7-2	TRBJ2-1	ASSSTSGQYNEQF
TRBV4-1	TRBJ2-1	ASSQDALSGYNEQF
TRBV19	TRBJ2-1	ASSILAVRYNEQF
TRBV29-1	TRBJ2-5	SVEAVLSETQY
TRBV10-3	TRBJ2-2	AISGGLAGVNTGELF
TRBV12-3/TRBV12-4	TRBJ2-3	ASSQRTGERDTQY
TRBV14	TRBJ2-3	ASSQDGKWDFRLDTQY
TRBV4-2	TRBJ2-4	ASSQEWQGINIQY
TRBV5-6	TRBJ2-5	ASSMAAFREQY
TRBV6-6	TRBJ2-7	ASSTSGYSYEQY
TRBV29-1	TRBJ2-7	SVKDDRAYEQY
TRBV7-9	TRBJ2-1	ASSSGTSGRISYNEQF